Each of the 28 T cell receptor beta chains below was sequenced from the same sample in a study of blood T cells in healthy people across ages. Primers used in a second PCR of about 6 to 11 cycles were a sample-barcoded 5' primer and a J-beta primer mix. TCRdb independently ran MiXCR on the 5' RACE reads; one entry per CDR3 protein. This sample has over 1.5 million distinct CDR3 sequences, with approximately 50% found just once. Sequencing was carried out using blood. These receptors were obtained from a woman aged 40 to 50 in good health.

The J gene is TRBJ2-7, the V gene TRBV4-1; D is unclear. V was pared by 3 bases and J by 3 bases, with 15 bases between. There are 15 residues in the CDR3. Per germline, CDR1 MGHRA and CDR2 YSYEKL. CDR3 in amino acids: CASSQPQAPFYEQYF. The CDR3 DNA is TGCGCCAGCAGCCAGCCCCAGGCGCCCTTCTACGAGCAGTACTTC.

This chain connects TRBV20-1 to TRBJ2-4, with D possibly matching TRBD2 (7 bases). The CDR3 length is 14 residues. Germline V gene data show CDR1 as DFQATT and CDR2 as SNEGSKA (reference sequence). V was cut by 6 bases and J by 9 bases, with 21 bases left in between. CDR3 region: CSAGGGPNLGIQYF. For the CDR3, the DNA is TGCAGTGCGGGGGGGGGCCCAAATCTCGGCATTCAGTACTTC.

The rearrangement links TRBV27 to TRBJ1-6; 8 nucleotides match TRBD1. Germline trimming cut 6 bases from V and 11 bases from J; bases unmatched to any gene: 9. This CDR3 contains 14 residues. Looked up from germline, CDR1 is MNHEY and CDR2 is SMNVEV (reference sequence). Written as DNA, the CDR3 is TGTGCCAGCAGGAGGACAGGGTTAAATCCACCCCTCCACTTT. Amino acids: CASRRTGLNPPLHF.

A single count supports this clonotype. This chain joins TRBV2 and TRBJ2-7, with D possibly being TRBD1 (6 bases). The germline CDR1 and CDR2 sequences are SNHLY and FYNNEI. With 5 bases removed from V and 5 bases from J, the gap between germline ends came to 16 bases. This CDR3 has 14 amino acids. CDR3 protein: CASSQTGRLDEQYF. The CDR3 coding sequence is TGTGCCAGCAGTCAAACAGGGCGCCTTGACGAGCAGTACTTC.

The chain is built from TRBV27 and TRBJ1-2; a possible D gene is TRBD1 (6 bases). This CDR3 has 13 residues. Trimming took off 5 bases at V and 6 bases at J, with 13 bases between the two ends. Looked up from germline, CDR1 is MNHEY and CDR2 is SMNVEV (reference sequence). Written as DNA, the CDR3 is TGTGCCAGCAGTACCGAGGGGGTAAATGGCTACACCTTC. Protein product: CASSTEGVNGYTF.

This clonotype was picked up a small number of times. The chain has TRBV10-3 and TRBJ2-5; 12 nucleotides line up with TRBD2. V shed 4 bases, J shed 4 bases, and the junction held 7 bases outside the gene matches. Germline assignment: CDR1 ENHRY and CDR2 SYGVKD. CDR3 length: 16 amino acids. CDR3 region: CAISAASGGAGETQYF. The CDR3 DNA sequence: TGTGCCATCAGTGCCGCTAGCGGGGGGGCCGGAGAGACCCAGTACTTC.

The chain has TRBV11-3 and TRBJ2-7; the D is unclear. The germline gives CDR1 SGHNT, CDR2 YENEEA. The CDR3 loop spans 13 amino acids. The V and J ends lost 5 bases and 4 bases respectively, with 12 bases between them. The CDR3 DNA sequence: TGTGCCAGCAGCCACACCAATTTGTACGAGCAGTACTTC. Its protein is CASSHTNLYEQYF.

This clonotype has a handful of counts. This chain joins TRBV7-9 and TRBJ2-7, with D maybe TRBD2 (5 bases). The CDR3 has 12 amino acids. The V end lost 5 bases, the J end lost 3 bases, and 8 bases lay between the germline ends. CDR1 and CDR2 from the germline V gene are SEHNR and FQNEAQ (reference sequence). CDR3 in DNA: TGTGCCAGCAGCGTTACTAGCTACGAGCAGTACTTC. It encodes CASSVTSYEQYF.

Details on this clonotype: One junction end does not reproduce the germline sequence, and a read error may be involved. This chain joins TRBV9 and TRBJ2-5, with D tentatively TRBD1 (6 bases). Germline values: CDR1 SGDLS, CDR2 YYNGEE. CDR3 size: 15 residues. The chain's CDR3 is CASTREGGPEETQYF. CDR3 bases: TGCGCCAGCACCCGCGAAGGGGGACCGGAAGAGACCCAGTACTTC.

This clonotype turned up a few times. The rearrangement links TRBV4-1 to TRBJ2-5; 9 positions agree with TRBD1. The CDR3 sequence is 15 residues long. The germline CDR1 and CDR2 sequences are MGHRA and YSYEKL. Losses at the gene ends were 7 bases for V and 3 bases for J; bases not matched to a gene: 9. The CDR3 nucleotides are TGCGCCAGCAACGCGCCAGGGACAGGGAAAGAGACCCAGTACTTC. It encodes CASNAPGTGKETQYF.

The rearrangement joins TRBV6-2 or TRBV6-3 to TRBJ2-5; TRBD1 is a possible D gene (5 bases). The V end was cut by 0 bases, the J end by 5 bases, with 13 bases between. Per the germline V gene, CDR1 is MNHEY and CDR2 is SVGEGT. This CDR3 spans 15 amino acids. Here the CDR3 DNA reads TGTGCCAGCAGTTACTCCGGCGTGGGGCTTGAGACCCAGTACTTC. This translates into CASSYSGVGLETQYF.

There are a few counts of this clonotype. The V and J genes are TRBV28 and TRBJ2-5; 13 nucleotides agree with TRBD2. Germline trimming cut 1 base from V and 2 bases from J; bases unmatched to any gene: 4. Germline CDR1 is MDHEN and CDR2 is SYDVKM. This CDR3 is built from 17 residues. The DNA of the CDR3 is TGTGCCAGCAGTTTATTGGGACTAGCGGGACTTCAAGAGACCCAGTACTTC. This sequence encodes CASSLLGLAGLQETQYF. The complete variable domain, with remaining parts taken from reference TRBV28 and TRBJ2-5, reads DVKVTQSSRYLVKRTGEKVFLECVQDMDHENMFWYRQDPGLGLRLIYFSYDVKMKEKGDIPEGYSVSREKKERFSLILESASTNQTSMYLCASSLLGLAGLQETQYFGPGTRLLVL.

This clonotype was counted a few times. V and J are TRBV6-6 and TRBJ2-5; D is uncertain. The closer fit of TRBJ2-7 to the DNA end suggests the J call may be wrong. The CDR3 length is 13 residues. Germline V CDR1 and CDR2: MNHNY, SVGAGI (reference sequence). CDR3: CASSQISRTEQYF. The CDR3 DNA sequence: TGTGCCAGCAGCCAAATATCTCGAACCGAGCAGTACTTC.

This clonotype has a handful of counts. One end of the junction fails to match germline, which may point to a read error. The rearrangement joins TRBV7-9 to TRBJ2-5; D not certain. CDR1 is SEHNR, CDR2 FQNEAQ, per germline (reference sequence). The CDR3 is 12 residues long. Here the CDR3 reads CASSLIQGTQYF. CDR3 coding DNA: TGTGCCAGCAGCTTAATTCAAGGGACCCAGTACTTC.

This clonotype was found a few times. The chain employs TRBV6-6 and TRBJ2-5, with D perhaps assigned TRBD1 or TRBD2 (5 bases each). The CDR3 has 16 amino acids. Germline CDR1 reads MNHNY; CDR2 reads SVGAGI (reference sequence). Trimming shortened V by 5 bases and J by 0 bases, and 16 bases separated the two germline ends. CDR3 sequence reads: CASSQVGTEYQETQYF. As DNA, the CDR3 is TGTGCCAGCAGTCAGGTGGGGACGGAGTACCAAGAGACCCAGTACTTC.

The gene calls are TRBV4-2 and TRBJ2-1, with 13 bases matching TRBD2. This CDR3 has 17 amino acids. Germline V gene data show CDR1 as LGHNA and CDR2 as YNFKEQ. The V segment lost 4 bases and the J segment 10 bases; nucleotides outside the gene matches: 13. The CDR3 DNA is TGTGCCAGCAGCCCAGGTGGGACTAGCGGGGCCCCGGCGGAGCAGTTCTTC. It translates to CASSPGGTSGAPAEQFF.

The rearrangement links TRBV6-2 or TRBV6-3 to TRBJ1-5; 7 bases align to TRBD1. Germline trimming cut 4 bases from V and 0 bases from J; bases unmatched to any gene: 12. CDR3 size: 18 residues. Germline V lookup: CDR1 MNHEY, CDR2 SVGEGT. CDR3 amino acids: CASSSLRQGPNSNQPQHF. In DNA, the CDR3 is TGTGCCAGCAGTTCCCTACGACAGGGCCCGAATAGCAATCAGCCCCAGCATTTT.

The chain combines TRBV28 with TRBJ1-2; possibly TRBD1 for D (5 bases). The CDR3 length is 14 residues. V was trimmed by 5 bases and J by 6 bases, leaving 16 bases between them. Looked up from germline, CDR1 is MDHEN and CDR2 is SYDVKM. For the CDR3, the DNA is TGTGCCAGCAGTCCTCCCCAGGGAAGCGATGGCTACACCTTC. Translated, it gives CASSPPQGSDGYTF.

This clonotype came up many times. The chain employs TRBV11-2 and TRBJ2-5; TRBD1 might be the D (6 bases). This CDR3 is built from 16 residues. Germline CDR1 and CDR2: SGHAT and FQNNGV. V lost 5 bases and J lost 2, with 18 bases in between. The CDR3 DNA follows: TGTGCCAGCAGCCTCTGGACGACAGGAGAGCAAGAGACCCAGTACTTC. Amino acid sequence: CASSLWTTGEQETQYF.

This chain uses TRBV7-9 with TRBJ2-1; no firm D call. Germline V lookup: CDR1 SEHNR, CDR2 FQNEAQ (reference sequence). There are 18 residues in the CDR3. Between the trimmed V and J ends, which lost 5 bases and 0 bases, there was a span of 20 bases. In nucleotides, the CDR3 is TGTGCCAGCAGCCCTAGTAGTACCTTAAGAAGCTCCTACAATGAGCAGTTCTTC. It is translated as CASSPSSTLRSSYNEQFF.

This clonotype has a single count. The chain couples TRBV4-1 to TRBJ2-7; 10 nucleotides match TRBD1. With 3 bases clipped from V and 3 bases from J, the junction kept 8 bases outside the gene matches. The germline V gene has CDR1 MGHRA and CDR2 YSYEKL. This CDR3 is 16 amino acids long. The CDR3 region is CASSQAPGQGFYEQYF. In DNA form, the CDR3 reads TGCGCCAGCAGCCAGGCCCCGGGACAGGGGTTCTACGAGCAGTACTTC.

The V gene is TRBV6-1, the J gene TRBJ2-7; TRBD1 might be the D (5 bases). CDR1 and CDR2 (germline): MNHNS, SASEGT. The CDR3 is 15 amino acids. V was clipped by 2 bases and J by 6 bases, with 17 bases between them. This CDR3 is CASSEPARVSSEQYF. The CDR3 region has the DNA TGTGCCAGCAGTGAACCGGCCAGGGTCTCGAGCGAGCAGTACTTC.

The chain is built from TRBV28 and TRBJ2-7; TRBD1 matches at 7 bases. The length of the CDR3 is 16 residues. Germline CDR1 and CDR2: MDHEN and SYDVKM. J lost 8 bases, V lost 3 bases, and 16 bases had no gene match. The CDR3 is CASSFSTGTVERQQYF. CDR3 bases: TGTGCCAGCAGTTTCTCAACAGGGACAGTGGAAAGGCAGCAGTACTTC.

Only a few counts were recorded for this clonotype. The V and J genes are TRBV7-9 and TRBJ1-2; 10 bases map to TRBD1. V lost 3 bases, J lost 1 base, and 5 bases stayed unmatched. The CDR3 consists of 16 residues. Germline loops: CDR1 SEHNR, CDR2 FQNEAQ (reference sequence). The CDR3 bases are TGTGCCAGCAGCTTTACGACAGGGGGCGGTAACTATGGCTACACCTTC. Its translation: CASSFTTGGGNYGYTF.

CDR3 nucleotides: TGTGCCAGCAGTTACTCCCGGACAGGGGGGGGCTATGGCTACACCTTC. This translates into CASSYSRTGGGYGYTF. This chain uses TRBV6-5 with TRBJ1-2; 10 positions match TRBD1. CDR3 length: 16 residues. CDR1 is MNHEY, CDR2 SVGAGI, per germline. With 0 bases clipped from V and 4 bases from J, the junction kept 5 bases outside the gene matches.

In its sample, this clonotype was seen once. V usage is TRBV7-2 and J usage is TRBJ2-7; the D gene is possibly TRBD1 (6 bases). The CDR3 loop spans 14 amino acids. With 5 bases removed from V and 4 bases from J, the gap between germline ends came to 15 bases. The germline CDR1 and CDR2 sequences are SGHTA and FQGNSA. The chain's CDR3 is CASSLQQGRYEQYF. The DNA of the CDR3 is TGTGCCAGCAGCCTACAACAGGGTCGGTACGAGCAGTACTTC. Together with reference TRBV7-2 and TRBJ2-7, the CDR3 gives the full variable domain: GAGVSQSPSNKVTEKGKDVELRCDPISGHTALYWYRQSLGQGLEFLIYFQGNSAPDKSGLPSDRFSAERTGGSVSTLTIQRTQQEDSAVYLCASSLQQGRYEQYFGPGTRLTVT.

The chain links TRBV28 to TRBJ1-2, with D perhaps TRBD1 (6 bases). Germline V gene data show CDR1 as MDHEN and CDR2 as SYDVKM. This CDR3 comprises 14 residues. V dropped 7 bases and J dropped 1 base, with 13 bases sitting between them. CDR3 nucleotide sequence: TGTGCCAGCACCAAAGGGGGGGATAACTATGGCTACACCTTC. This encodes CASTKGGDNYGYTF.

This clonotype was seen once. The chain combines TRBV25-1 with TRBJ1-2; D remains unclear. V lost 5 bases and J 4 bases, leaving 11 bases between the germline ends. In germline, CDR1 is MGHDK, CDR2 SYGVNS. The CDR3 is 13 residues long. The CDR3 nucleotides read TGTGCCAGCAGTACCGATCGAACCTATGGCTACACCTTC. Translation gives CASSTDRTYGYTF.